What follows are 16 T cell receptor beta chains derived from one specimen sequenced in a study of blood T cell repertoires in COVID-19. Profiling relied on immunoSEQ multiplex PCR, and the TCRdb table lists in-frame clones only, not all of them. Seen here are roughly 190,000 clones, 82% observed once, and the top ten hold roughly 5.2%. Sequences were obtained from PBMCs or T cells enriched from blood (not recorded which). These receptors all stem from a woman between 55 and 75 years old with acute COVID-19.

The chain joins TRBV12-2 to TRBJ2-7; no check of the table's D call, TRBD2, against the DNA was made. TRBV12-2 is a listed pseudogene. The CDR3 runs to 16 residues. The CDR3 coding sequence is TGTGCAAGTCGCTGCAAAGGGGCTAGCGGGAGTTCCGAGCAGTACTTC. Encoded protein: CASRCKGASGSSEQYF.

The chain uses TRBV7-2 and TRBJ1-1; D perhaps matches TRBD1 (5 bases). CDR1 is SGHTA and CDR2 is FQGNSA in the germline V gene. CDR3 length: 13 residues. V lost 5 bases, J lost 11 bases, and 18 bases lay in between. CDR3: CASSPRVERSAFF. For the CDR3, the DNA is TGTGCCAGCAGCCCCAGGGTCGAAAGGTCGGCTTTCTTT.

The chain combines TRBV7-2 with TRBJ2-7; 8 bases line up with TRBD1. V dropped 1 base and J dropped 0; count of bases not matched to a gene: 5. Germline V gives CDR1 SGHTA, CDR2 FQGNSA. CDR3 length: 16 residues. CDR3 in DNA: TGTGCCAGCAGCTTAGGGCAGGGGGCTTACTCCTACGAGCAGTACTTC. Protein: CASSLGQGAYSYEQYF.

The chain recombines TRBV2 with TRBJ1-1, with no clear D. The V end was cut by 2 bases, the J end by 4 bases, with 11 bases between. The CDR3 is 14 residues long. Per germline, CDR1 SNHLY and CDR2 FYNNEI. The CDR3 spells CASSELLGGTEAFF. CDR3 nucleotides: TGTGCCAGCAGTGAATTACTCGGAGGCACTGAAGCTTTCTTT.

This clone appeared a few times. This chain joins TRBV6-5 and TRBJ2-1; possible D gene TRBD2, 6 bases. The V and J ends lost 8 bases and 5 bases respectively, with 16 bases between them. The germline CDR1 and CDR2 sequences are MNHEY and SVGAGI. The CDR3 covers 14 residues. The DNA of the CDR3 is TGTGCCAGCCGCCCCGGGACTGAACACAATGAGCAGTTCTTC. Encoded protein: CASRPGTEHNEQFF.

The chain has TRBV19 and TRBJ2-7; possibly TRBD2 for D (5 bases). The CDR3 consists of 13 residues. Looked up from germline, CDR1 is LNHDA and CDR2 is SQIVND (reference sequence). The V gene lost 5 bases and the J gene lost 5 bases, with 13 bases spanning the gap. The CDR3 reads CASSFGPGNEQYF. The CDR3, as DNA: TGTGCCAGTAGTTTCGGGCCGGGGAACGAGCAGTACTTC.

This clone was found once. This chain's CDR3 is CATSRGDRSYNEQFF. In DNA form, the CDR3 reads TGTGCCACCAGCAGGGGGGACAGATCCTACAATGAGCAGTTCTTC. The chain is built from TRBV15 and TRBJ2-1; 7 positions agree with TRBD1. Germline CDR1 LNHNV, CDR2 YYDKDF (reference sequence). CDR3 length equals 15 residues. V shed 3 bases, J shed 1 base, and the junction held 3 bases outside the gene matches.

The chain recombines TRBV9 with TRBJ1-1, with TRBD1 matching 9 bases. The V segment lost 6 bases and the J segment 2 bases; nucleotides outside the gene matches: 11. The CDR3 length is 16 residues. Germline V gene lookup returns CDR1 SGDLS and CDR2 YYNGEE. The DNA for the CDR3 is TGTGCCAGCAACCGAGGACAGGGGACAATTAACACTGAAGCTTTCTTT. It encodes CASNRGQGTINTEAFF.

The genes are TRBV4-2 and TRBJ1-2; D unresolved. CDR3 size: 16 residues. CDR1 is LGHNA, CDR2 YNFKEQ, per germline. Trimming pared 0 bases from V and 4 bases from J, leaving 15 bases between. In nucleotides, the CDR3 is TGTGCCAGCAGCCAAGATCGAAGAAGTCTACGCTATGGCTACACCTTC. Encoded protein: CASSQDRRSLRYGYTF.

This sequence joins TRBV7-9 and TRBJ1-3, with 8 bases that match TRBD1. V shed 4 bases and J 5 bases; nucleotides not matched to a gene: 13. The CDR3 loop spans 17 amino acids. Germline assignment: CDR1 SEHNR and CDR2 FQNEAQ (reference sequence). In DNA, the CDR3 is TGTGCCAGCAGCTCAGGACAGGGTAATGGTGTGCGAAACACCATATATTTT. Its protein product is CASSSGQGNGVRNTIYF.

The rearrangement joins TRBV19 to TRBJ2-1; tentative D call: TRBD1 (6 bases). The CDR3 length is 15 residues. Germline-derived CDR1 and CDR2 are LNHDA and SQIVND (reference sequence). V was shortened by 3 bases and J by 4 bases, with 13 bases between the two germline ends. The CDR3 coding sequence is TGTGCCAGTAGTATGGGACACCCAACATACAATGAGCAGTTCTTC. It translates to CASSMGHPTYNEQFF.

The table lists this clone with a count of one. The rearrangement uses TRBV6-5 and TRBJ1-2; the match to TRBD1 covers 7 bases. Germline V lookup: CDR1 MNHEY, CDR2 SVGAGI. This CDR3 contains 14 residues. The J segment lost 6 bases and the V segment lost 7 bases, leaving 11 bases of the junction unmatched. The CDR3 reads CASIRDREIDGYTF. DNA of the CDR3: TGTGCCAGCATTCGTGACAGGGAAATAGATGGCTACACCTTC.

There are a few counts of this clone. This chain connects TRBV9 to TRBJ2-1; D call uncertain. V was clipped by 0 bases and J by 2 bases, with 9 bases between them. The CDR3 runs to 15 residues. Per germline, CDR1 SGDLS and CDR2 YYNGEE. CDR3 sequence (DNA): TGTGCCAGCAGCGTAGGAGGAAACACCTACAATGAGCAGTTCTTC. It is translated as CASSVGGNTYNEQFF.

V and J are TRBV7-8 and TRBJ2-1; 7 bases line up with TRBD1. CDR1 and CDR2 (germline): SGHVS, FQNEAQ. Trimming cost V 1 base and J 5 bases; bases outside gene matches: 5. The CDR3 is 15 residues long. The CDR3 protein is CASSLEGARDNEQFF. The CDR3 bases are TGTGCCAGCAGCTTAGAGGGGGCGCGGGACAATGAGCAGTTCTTC.

This chain links TRBV28 with TRBJ1-1; D not resolved. The CDR3 covers 10 residues. Germline V gives CDR1 MDHEN, CDR2 SYDVKM. With 4 bases removed from V and 12 bases from J, the gap between germline ends came to 9 bases. CDR3 region: CASSSESTFF. The CDR3 DNA is TGTGCCAGCAGTTCCGAGAGTACTTTCTTT. The variable domain in full, completed from reference TRBV28 and TRBJ1-1, reads DVKVTQSSRYLVKRTGEKVFLECVQDMDHENMFWYRQDPGLGLRLIYFSYDVKMKEKGDIPEGYSVSREKKERFSLILESASTNQTSMYLCASSSESTFFGQGTRLTVV.

The chain combines TRBV3-1 (or the pseudogene TRBV3-2) with TRBJ2-5; TRBD2 matches 9 bases. Germline CDR1 LGHDT, CDR2 YNNKEL (reference sequence). CDR3 length: 17 residues. Trimming took 1 base from V and 6 from J; bases not matched to a gene: 12. The CDR3 region is CASSQGSGGRATKTQYF. In DNA, the CDR3 is TGTGCCAGCAGCCAAGGGTCAGGCGGGAGGGCCACGAAGACCCAGTACTTC.